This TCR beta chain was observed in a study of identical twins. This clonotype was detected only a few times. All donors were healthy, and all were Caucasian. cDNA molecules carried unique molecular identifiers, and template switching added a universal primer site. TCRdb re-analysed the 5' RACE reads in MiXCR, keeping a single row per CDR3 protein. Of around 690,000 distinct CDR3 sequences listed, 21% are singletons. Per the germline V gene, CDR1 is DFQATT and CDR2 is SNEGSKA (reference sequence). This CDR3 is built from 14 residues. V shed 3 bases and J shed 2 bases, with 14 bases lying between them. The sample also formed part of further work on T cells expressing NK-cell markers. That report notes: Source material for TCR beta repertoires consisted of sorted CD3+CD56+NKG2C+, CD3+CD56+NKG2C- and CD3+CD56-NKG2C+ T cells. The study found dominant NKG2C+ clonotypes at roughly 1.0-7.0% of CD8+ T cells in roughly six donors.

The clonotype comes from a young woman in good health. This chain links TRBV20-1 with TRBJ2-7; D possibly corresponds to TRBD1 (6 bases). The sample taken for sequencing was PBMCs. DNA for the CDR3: TGCAGTGCTAGCAACAGGGAGCAAACCTACGAGCAGTACTTC. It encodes CSASNREQTYEQYF.